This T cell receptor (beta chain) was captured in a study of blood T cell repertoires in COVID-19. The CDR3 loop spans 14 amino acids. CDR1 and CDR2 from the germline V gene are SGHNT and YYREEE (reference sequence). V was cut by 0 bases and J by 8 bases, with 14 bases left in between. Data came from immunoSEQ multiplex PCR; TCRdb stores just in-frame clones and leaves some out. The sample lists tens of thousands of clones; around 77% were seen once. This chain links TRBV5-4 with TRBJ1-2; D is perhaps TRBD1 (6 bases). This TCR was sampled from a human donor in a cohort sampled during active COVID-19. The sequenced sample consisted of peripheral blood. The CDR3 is CASSLEQGMGGYTF. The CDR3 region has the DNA TGTGCCAGCAGCTTGGAGCAGGGGATGGGAGGCTACACCTTC.